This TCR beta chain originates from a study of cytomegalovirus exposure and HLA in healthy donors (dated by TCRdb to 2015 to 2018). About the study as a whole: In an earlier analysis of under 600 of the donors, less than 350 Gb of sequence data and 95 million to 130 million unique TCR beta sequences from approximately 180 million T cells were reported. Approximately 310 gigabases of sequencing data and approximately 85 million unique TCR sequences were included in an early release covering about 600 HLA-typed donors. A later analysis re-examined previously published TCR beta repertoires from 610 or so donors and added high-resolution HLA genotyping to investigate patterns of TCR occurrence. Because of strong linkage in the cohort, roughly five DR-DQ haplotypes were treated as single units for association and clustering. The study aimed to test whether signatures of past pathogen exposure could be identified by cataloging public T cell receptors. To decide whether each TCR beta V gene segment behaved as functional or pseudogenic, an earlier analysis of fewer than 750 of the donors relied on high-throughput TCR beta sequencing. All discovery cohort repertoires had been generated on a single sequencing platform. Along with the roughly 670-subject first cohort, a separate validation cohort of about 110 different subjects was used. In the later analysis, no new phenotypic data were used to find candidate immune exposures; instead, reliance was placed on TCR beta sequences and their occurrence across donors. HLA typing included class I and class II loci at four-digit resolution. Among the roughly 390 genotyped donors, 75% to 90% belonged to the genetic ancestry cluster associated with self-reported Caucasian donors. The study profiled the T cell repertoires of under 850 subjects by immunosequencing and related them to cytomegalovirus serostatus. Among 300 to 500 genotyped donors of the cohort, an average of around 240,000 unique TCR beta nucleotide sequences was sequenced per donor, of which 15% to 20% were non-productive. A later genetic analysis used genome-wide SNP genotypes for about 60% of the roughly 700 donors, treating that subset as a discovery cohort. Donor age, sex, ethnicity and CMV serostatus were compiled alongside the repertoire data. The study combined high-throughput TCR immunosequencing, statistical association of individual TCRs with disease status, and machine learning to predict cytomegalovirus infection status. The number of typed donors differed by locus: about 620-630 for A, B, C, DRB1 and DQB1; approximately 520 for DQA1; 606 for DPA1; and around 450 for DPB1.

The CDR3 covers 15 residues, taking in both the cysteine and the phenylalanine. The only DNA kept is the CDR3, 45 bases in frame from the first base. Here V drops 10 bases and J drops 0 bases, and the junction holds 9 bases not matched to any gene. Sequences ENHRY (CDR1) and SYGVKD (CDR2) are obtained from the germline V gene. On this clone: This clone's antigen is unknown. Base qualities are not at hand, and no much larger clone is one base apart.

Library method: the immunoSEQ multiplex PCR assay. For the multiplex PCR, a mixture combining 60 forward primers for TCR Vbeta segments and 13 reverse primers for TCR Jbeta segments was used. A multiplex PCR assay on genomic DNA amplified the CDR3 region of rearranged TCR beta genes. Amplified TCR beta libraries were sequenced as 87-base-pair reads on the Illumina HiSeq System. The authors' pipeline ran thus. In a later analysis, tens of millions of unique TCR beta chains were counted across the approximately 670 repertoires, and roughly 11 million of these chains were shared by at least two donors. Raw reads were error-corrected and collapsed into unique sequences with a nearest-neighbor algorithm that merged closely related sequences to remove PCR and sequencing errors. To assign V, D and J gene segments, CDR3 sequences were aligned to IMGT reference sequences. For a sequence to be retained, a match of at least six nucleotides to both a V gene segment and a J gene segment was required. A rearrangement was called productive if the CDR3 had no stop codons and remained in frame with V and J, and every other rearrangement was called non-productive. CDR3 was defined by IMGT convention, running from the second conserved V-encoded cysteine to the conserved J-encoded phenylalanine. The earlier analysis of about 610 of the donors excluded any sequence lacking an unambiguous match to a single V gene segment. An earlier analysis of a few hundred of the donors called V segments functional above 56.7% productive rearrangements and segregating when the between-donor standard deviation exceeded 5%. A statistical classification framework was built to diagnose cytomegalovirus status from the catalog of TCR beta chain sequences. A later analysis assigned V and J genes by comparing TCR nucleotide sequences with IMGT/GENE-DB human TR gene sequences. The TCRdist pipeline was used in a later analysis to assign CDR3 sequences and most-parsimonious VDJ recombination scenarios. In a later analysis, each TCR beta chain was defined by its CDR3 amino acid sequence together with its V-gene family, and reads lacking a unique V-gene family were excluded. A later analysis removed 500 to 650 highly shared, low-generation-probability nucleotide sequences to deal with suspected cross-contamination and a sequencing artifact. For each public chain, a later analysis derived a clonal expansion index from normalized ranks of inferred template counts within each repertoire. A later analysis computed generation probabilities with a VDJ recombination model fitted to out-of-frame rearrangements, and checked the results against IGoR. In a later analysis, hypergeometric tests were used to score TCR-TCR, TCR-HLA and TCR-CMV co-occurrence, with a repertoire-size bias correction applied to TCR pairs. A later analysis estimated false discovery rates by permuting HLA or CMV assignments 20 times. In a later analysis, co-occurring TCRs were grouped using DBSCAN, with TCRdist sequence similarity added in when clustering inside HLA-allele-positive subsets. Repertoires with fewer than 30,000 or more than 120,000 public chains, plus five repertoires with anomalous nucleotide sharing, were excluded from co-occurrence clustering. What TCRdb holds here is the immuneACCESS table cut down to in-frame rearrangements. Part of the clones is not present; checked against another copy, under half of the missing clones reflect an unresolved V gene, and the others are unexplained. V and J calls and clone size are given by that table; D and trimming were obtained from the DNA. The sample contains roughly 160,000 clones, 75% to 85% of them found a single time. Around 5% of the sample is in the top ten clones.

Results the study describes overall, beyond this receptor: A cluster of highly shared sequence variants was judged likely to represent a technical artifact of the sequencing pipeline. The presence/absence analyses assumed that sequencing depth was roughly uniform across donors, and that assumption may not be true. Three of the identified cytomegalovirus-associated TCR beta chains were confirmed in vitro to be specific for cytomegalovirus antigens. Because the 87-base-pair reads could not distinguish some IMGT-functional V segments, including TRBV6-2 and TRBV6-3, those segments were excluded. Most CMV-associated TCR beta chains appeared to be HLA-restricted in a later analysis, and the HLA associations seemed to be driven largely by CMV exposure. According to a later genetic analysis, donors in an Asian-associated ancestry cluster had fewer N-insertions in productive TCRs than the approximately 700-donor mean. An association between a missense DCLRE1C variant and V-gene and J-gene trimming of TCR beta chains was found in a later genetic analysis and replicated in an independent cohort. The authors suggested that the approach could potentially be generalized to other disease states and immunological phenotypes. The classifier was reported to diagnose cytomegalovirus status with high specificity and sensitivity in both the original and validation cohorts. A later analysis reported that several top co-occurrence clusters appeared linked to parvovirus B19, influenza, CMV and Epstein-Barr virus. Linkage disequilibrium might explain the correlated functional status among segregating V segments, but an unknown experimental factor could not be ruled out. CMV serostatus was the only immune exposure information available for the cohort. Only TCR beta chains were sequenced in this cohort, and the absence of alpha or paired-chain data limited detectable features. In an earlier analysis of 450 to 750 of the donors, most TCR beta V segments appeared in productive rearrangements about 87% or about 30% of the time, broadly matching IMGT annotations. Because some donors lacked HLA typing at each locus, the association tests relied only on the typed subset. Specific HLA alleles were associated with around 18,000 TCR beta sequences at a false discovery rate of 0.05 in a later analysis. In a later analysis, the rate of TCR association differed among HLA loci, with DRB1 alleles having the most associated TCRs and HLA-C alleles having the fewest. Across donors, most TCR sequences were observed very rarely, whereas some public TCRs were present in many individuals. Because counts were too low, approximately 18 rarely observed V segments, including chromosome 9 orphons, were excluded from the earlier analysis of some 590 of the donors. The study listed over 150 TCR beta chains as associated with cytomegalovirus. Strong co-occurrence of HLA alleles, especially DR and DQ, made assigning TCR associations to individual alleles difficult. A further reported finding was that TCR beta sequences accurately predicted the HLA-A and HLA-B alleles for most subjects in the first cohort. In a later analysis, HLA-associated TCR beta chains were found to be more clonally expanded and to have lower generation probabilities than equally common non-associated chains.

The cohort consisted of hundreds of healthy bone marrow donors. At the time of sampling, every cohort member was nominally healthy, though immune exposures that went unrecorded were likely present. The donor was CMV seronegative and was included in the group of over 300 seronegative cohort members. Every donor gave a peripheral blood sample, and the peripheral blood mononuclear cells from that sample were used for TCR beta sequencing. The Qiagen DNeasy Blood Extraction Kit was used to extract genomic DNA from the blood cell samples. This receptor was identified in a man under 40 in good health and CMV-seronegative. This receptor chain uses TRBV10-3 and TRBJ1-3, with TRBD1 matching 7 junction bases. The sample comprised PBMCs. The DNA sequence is TGTGCCACCCGACAGGGAATGGACTCTGGAAACACCATATATTTT. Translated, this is CATRQGMDSGNTIYF.